This TCR beta chain was captured by sequencing in a study of blood T cell repertoires in COVID-19. About the research overall: Acute and convalescent COVID-19 samples came from the United States, Italy and Spain.

Germline values: CDR1 GTSNPN, CDR2 SVGIG (reference sequence). Trimming stripped 1 base from V and 5 bases from J, with 9 bases between. There are 13 residues in the CDR3. This clone was observed a handful of times. The identical CDR3 is also encoded by other nucleotide sequences in the sample. In the authors' methods: Estimation of nucleated cell counts was performed using reference gene primer amplification. Only in-frame clones appear in the TCRdb table, and some are missing; sequencing was by immunoSEQ multiplex PCR. That table furnishes V, J and clone size, whereas the DNA furnished D and trimming. This table holds some 68,000 clones, about 90% found once. In Seattle, patients joined the study during active infection and were tracked longitudinally.

Sequencing was performed on peripheral blood. This clonotype originated in a woman between 45 and 65 years old with COVID-19, enrolled during active disease. The rearrangement uses TRBV30 and TRBJ1-5, with D perhaps matching TRBD1 (5 bases). In nucleotides, the CDR3 is TGTGCCTGGAGTGGAGACAGAGATCAGCCCCAGCATTTT. Its protein product is CAWSGDRDQPQHF.